These T cell receptor beta chains were read from a single sample in a study of T cells in Graves' hyperthyroidism and ophthalmopathy. MiXCR, run by TCRdb on the multiplex PCR reads, gives a single entry per CDR3 protein. The sample has more than 300,000 distinct CDR3 sequences; approximately 17% are singletons. Sequencing input: blood. The receptors were sampled from a man between 18 and 35 years old with Graves' ophthalmopathy. The CDR3 runs from the conserved cysteine through the conserved F or W. Fields, in order: D gene, CDR3 length, V gene, clone size, J gene, CDR3 DNA, CDR3 protein. A D gene is named only where the DNA matches it firmly. The size entry is marked missing in some rows and otherwise reads once, few, many or a size class.

TRBD1	15	TRBV6-2/TRBV6-3	NA	TRBJ2-7	TGTGCCAGCAGTGATCCGGGACAGGGGGCGGATGAGCAGTACTTC	CASSDPGQGADEQYF
TRBD2	17	TRBV7-6	NA	TRBJ2-3	TGTACCAGCAGCTTAGTTGGATTAGCGGGGGACACAGATACGCAGTATTTT	CTSSLVGLAGDTDTQYF
NA	15	TRBV28	many	TRBJ2-4	TGTGCCAGCACTGATTCGGGCCTAGCCAAAAACATTCAGTACTTC	CASTDSGLAKNIQYF
TRBD1	15	TRBV24-1	few	TRBJ2-3	TGTGCCACCAGTGATTCCGGCCAGGGGGCAGATACGCAGTATTTT	CATSDSGQGADTQYF
TRBD2	16	TRBV27	few	TRBJ2-3	TGTGCCAGCAGTTTTTCTACTAGCGCGGCCACAGATACGCAGTATTTT	CASSFSTSAATDTQYF
NA	16	TRBV7-2	NA	TRBJ2-2	TGTGCCAGCAGCCTCCCTCGGGCTGCGCCAATCGGGGAGCTGTTTTTT	CASSLPRAAPIGELFF
NA	13	TRBV20-1	many	TRBJ2-5	TGCAGTGCAGGGGAGTCGAGCCAAGAGACCCAGTACTTC	CSAGESSQETQYF
TRBD1	15	TRBV10-1	many	TRBJ2-7	TGCGCCAGCAGTGAAAGTGGGGACAGGGCCTACGAGCAGTACTTC	CASSESGDRAYEQYF
NA	13	TRBV12-3/TRBV12-4	many	TRBJ1-6	TGTGCCAGCAGTTTAGCGGGGGGTTCACCCCTCCACTTT	CASSLAGGSPLHF
NA	15	TRBV7-6	few	TRBJ2-2	TGTGCCAGCAGCTTAGCCGGGCGGAACACCGGGGAGCTGTTTTTT	CASSLAGRNTGELFF
TRBD1	20	TRBV7-3	NA	TRBJ2-7	TGTGCCAGCAGTCCCGCCCCGCCGTGGAGGTATAAGGGGGCGCTGGGCGAGCAGTACTTC	CASSPAPPWRYKGALGEQYF
TRBD1	14	TRBV27	NA	TRBJ1-1	TGTGCCAGCAGTCCCAGGGGGTCAAGGACTGAAGCTTTCTTT	CASSPRGSRTEAFF
NA	14	TRBV2	many	TRBJ1-1	TGTGCCAGCAGTGTGGGTGCGAGAAACACTGAAGCTTTCTTT	CASSVGARNTEAFF
TRBD1	17	TRBV2	NA	TRBJ2-7	TGTGCCAGCAGCGCCCACCGGGACAGGGGGCTTTCCTACGAGCAGTACTTC	CASSAHRDRGLSYEQYF
TRBD2	15	TRBV12-3/TRBV12-4	many	TRBJ2-5	TGTGCCAGCACCTCGGGGGCAGCGGGAGGGGAGACCCAGTACTTC	CASTSGAAGGETQYF
TRBD2	14	TRBV11-3	many	TRBJ2-5	TGTGCCAGCAGCTTTTCTAGCGGTAGGGAGACCCAGTACTTC	CASSFSSGRETQYF
NA	13	TRBV2	many	TRBJ1-1	TGTGCCAGCATAGTCAGGATGAACACTGAAGCTTTCTTT	CASIVRMNTEAFF
TRBD2	14	TRBV27	many	TRBJ2-7	TGTGCCAGCAGTTTGGGAGCGGGGTCCTACGAGCAGTACTTC	CASSLGAGSYEQYF
TRBD2	18	TRBV6-6	many	TRBJ2-7	TGTGCCAGCAGTTACGGGGGACTAGCGGGGGGTGAATCCTACGAGCAGTACTTC	CASSYGGLAGGESYEQYF
TRBD1	17	TRBV12-3/TRBV12-4	NA	TRBJ1-5	TGTGCCAGCAGTGCATCCACCGGGACAGGAAAAGTCCAGCCCCAGCATTTT	CASSASTGTGKVQPQHF
TRBD1	15	TRBV20-1	few	TRBJ2-7	TGCAGTGCTCTCCCAGCGACAGGGGGCTCCTACGAGCAGTACTTC	CSALPATGGSYEQYF
NA	17	TRBV6-1	NA	TRBJ2-1	TGTGCCAGCAGTTCCCATTCGGGCGGGGCTACTAAAGAGGGGCAGTTCTTC	CASSSHSGGATKEGQFF
NA	18	TRBV15	NA	TRBJ2-5	TGTGCCACCAGCAGAGCCCCCCCGGTACAGCGTCTGGGAGAGACCCAGTACTTC	CATSRAPPVQRLGETQYF
NA	20	TRBV28	NA	TRBJ2-3	TGTGCCAGCAGTTCCCCGGACAGGGGGCGCGCTAGCGGGGGGCGGGATACGCAGTATTTT	CASSSPDRGRASGGRDTQYF
TRBD2	15	TRBV7-2	few	TRBJ2-1	TGTGCCAGCAGCTTATTCAGCGGGGGGCGGGGTGAGCAGTTCTTC	CASSLFSGGRGEQFF
TRBD1	15	TRBV12-3/TRBV12-4	NA	TRBJ2-3	TGTGCCAGCAGGTGGGGGACAGGTGAGACAGATACGCAGTATTTT	CASRWGTGETDTQYF
NA	18	TRBV11-2	NA	TRBJ2-6	TGTGCCAGCAGCTTAGAGTTCGGCGCCATCTCTGGGGCCAACGTCCTGACTTTC	CASSLEFGAISGANVLTF
NA	11	TRBV6-1	many	TRBJ1-2	TGTGCCTCGACGGGGCGGGGTGGCTACACCTTC	CASTGRGGYTF
NA	13	TRBV5-6	many	TRBJ2-1	TGTGCCAGCAGCCCCGAGGGAAACAATGAGCAGTTCTTC	CASSPEGNNEQFF
NA	11	TRBV10-3	few	TRBJ1-1	TGTGCCATCAGTCCGGGAGACGGAGCTTTCTTT	CAISPGDGAFF
NA	15	TRBV12-3/TRBV12-4	many	TRBJ2-7	TGTGCCAGCAGTTTCTCTGGTGGGCGCATCTACGAGCAGTACTTC	CASSFSGGRIYEQYF
TRBD1	14	TRBV6-1	NA	TRBJ1-5	TGTGCCAGCAAACACAGGGGGCTTAGTCAGCCCCAGCATTTT	CASKHRGLSQPQHF
TRBD1	14	TRBV11-2	many	TRBJ1-5	TGTGCCAGCAGCTCCCGGACAGGGAATCAGCCCCAGCATTTT	CASSSRTGNQPQHF
TRBD1	16	TRBV11-2	NA	TRBJ2-7	TGTGCCAGCAGCCCTAATCCCGGGACAGGGTCCTACGAGCAGTACTTC	CASSPNPGTGSYEQYF
NA	13	TRBV20-1	NA	TRBJ2-3	TGCAGTGCTTCTGACAACCGCACAGATACGCAGTATTTT	CSASDNRTDTQYF
NA	13	TRBV6-1	NA	TRBJ1-4	TGTGCCAGCAGTTTCATAGAGAGGGAAAAACTGTTTTTT	CASSFIEREKLFF
TRBD1	16	TRBV24-1	few	TRBJ2-3	TGTGCCACCAGTGATCTAGGGACAGGGGGCACAGATACGCAGTATTTT	CATSDLGTGGTDTQYF
NA	15	TRBV2	many	TRBJ1-5	TGTGCCAGCAGGCCTTGGGAGGCCGACAATCAGCCCCAGCATTTT	CASRPWEADNQPQHF
TRBD1	15	TRBV5-1	few	TRBJ2-7	TGCGCCAGCAGCCCCGTGGACAGGATTTCCTACGAGCAGTACTTC	CASSPVDRISYEQYF
NA	14	TRBV28	many	TRBJ2-5	TGTGCCAGCAGTTTAGAAACAGGGCAAGAGACCCAGTACTTC	CASSLETGQETQYF
NA	19	TRBV15	many	TRBJ1-2	TGTGCCACCAGCAGAGCGTGGCATTCGGGACGGGTAGCTAACTATGGCTACACCTTC	CATSRAWHSGRVANYGYTF
TRBD2	17	TRBV19	few	TRBJ2-5	TGTGCCACCGCCCGAGGGGCGGGGGGGCCTTTGGGAGAGACCCAGTACTTC	CATARGAGGPLGETQYF
TRBD2	13	TRBV4-2	NA	TRBJ2-1	TGTGCCAGCAGCCAAGGAGTCGGGGGGGGGCAGTTCTTC	CASSQGVGGGQFF
TRBD2	15	TRBV5-5	few	TRBJ2-7	TGTGCCAGCAGCCCACTAGCGGGGGGGAACTACGAGCAGTACTTC	CASSPLAGGNYEQYF